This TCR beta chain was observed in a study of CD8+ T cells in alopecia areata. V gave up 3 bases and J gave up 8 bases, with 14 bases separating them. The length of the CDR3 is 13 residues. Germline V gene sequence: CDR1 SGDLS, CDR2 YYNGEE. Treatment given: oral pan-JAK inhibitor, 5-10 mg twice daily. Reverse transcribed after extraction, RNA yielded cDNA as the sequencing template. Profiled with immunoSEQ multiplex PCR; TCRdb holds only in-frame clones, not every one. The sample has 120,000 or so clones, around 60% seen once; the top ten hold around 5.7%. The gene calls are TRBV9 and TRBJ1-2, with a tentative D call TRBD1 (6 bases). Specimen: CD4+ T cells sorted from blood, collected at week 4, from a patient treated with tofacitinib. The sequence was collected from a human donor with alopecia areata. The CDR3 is CASSEPNRAGYTF. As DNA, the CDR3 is TGTGCCAGCAGCGAACCCAACAGGGCCGGCTACACCTTC.